Below, one T cell receptor (beta chain) is given with its context. This entry is derived from a study of blood T cells in healthy people across ages. The wider study: In model experiments, template switching was able to capture about one barcoded beta molecule for every two T cells that were present.

A J-beta primer mix and a sample-barcoded 5' primer were used in a second PCR of roughly 6 to 12 cycles. A template-switch adaptor containing 12 random nucleotides labeled each cDNA molecule. CDR3-containing paired-end reads numbering at least 2.5 million came from each sample. Using its own MiXCR run on the 5' RACE reads, TCRdb lists one record per CDR3 protein. The sample consists of some 850,000 distinct CDR3 sequences, roughly 25% of them appearing once. CDR3 length: 13 amino acids. Germline CDR1 SNHLY, CDR2 FYNNEI. Deletions cut 4 bases from V and 4 bases from J, with 10 bases between. This sample was shared with a second study, whose subject was T cells of mothers and their children. This second report adds: Mothers and children who were related shared slightly more overlap than unrelated pairs, but not significantly more.

The source material was blood. The chain couples TRBV2 to TRBJ1-2, with unresolved D. The source of this sequence is a boy between 10 and 17 years old in good health. The CDR3 coding sequence is TGTGCCAGCAGTGCTGGGCCAGTCTATGGCTACACCTTC. It encodes CASSAGPVYGYTF. Supplemented by reference TRBV2 and TRBJ1-2, the full variable domain reads EPEVTQTPSHQVTQMGQEVILRCVPISNHLYFYWYRQILGQKVEFLVSFYNNEISEKSEIFDDQFSVERPDGSNFTLKIRSTKLEDSAMYFCASSAGPVYGYTFGSGTRLTVV.